The sequence of this T cell receptor beta chain was determined in a study of radiotherapy plus CTLA-4 blockade in lung cancer. Points on this clone: Antigen unknown.

CTLA-4 blockade with ipilimumab, together with focal radiation, was given to patients with chemo-refractory metastatic non-small-cell lung cancer. The CDR3 extends over 14 amino acids. Per germline, CDR1 MNHEY and CDR2 SVGAGI. J was trimmed by 8 bases and V by 6 bases; bases with no gene match: 12. Study-level results: In blood, after radiotherapy plus ipilimumab, tumor-derived TCR clones expanded. Early clonal dynamics of blood T cells, together with interferon-beta, were reported as the best response predictor.

Assay used: immunoSEQ multiplex PCR; TCRdb lists only in-frame clones, some missing. The sample records over 50,000 clones, around 80% being singletons. The origin of this receptor is a human donor with non-small cell lung cancer who had a partial response to radiotherapy plus ipilimumab. This rearrangement joins TRBV6-5 to TRBJ1-2, with 7 bases aligning to TRBD1. The material sequenced was peripheral blood, taken from a patient treated with radiotherapy plus ipilimumab. The CDR3 DNA reads TGTGCCAGCAGCCTAGCGACAGGGTTAGGCGGCTACACCTTC. This sequence encodes CASSLATGLGGYTF.